These 21 T cell receptor beta chains originate from one sample sequenced in a study of shared clonotypes between healthy human individuals. The data were produced by immunoSEQ multiplex PCR, yet TCRdb's version contains in-frame clones alone and is incomplete. The sample includes some 630,000 clones, 72% of them seen just once. Sequencing used memory CD4+ T cells sorted from blood. This sample's subset: CD45RA-negative fraction. These receptor sequences come from a woman in her twenties or thirties in good health.

V is TRBV28 and J is TRBJ2-7, with 9 bases matching TRBD2. The CDR3 covers 17 residues. The V and J ends lost 4 bases and 2 bases, in that order; junction bases with no gene match: 12. Germline V gives CDR1 MDHEN, CDR2 SYDVKM. The CDR3 region is CASSSNQISGRPYEQYF. CDR3 coding DNA: TGTGCCAGCAGTTCCAATCAGATTAGCGGGAGACCCTACGAGCAGTACTTC.

CDR3 bases: TGTGCCAGCAGCCAAGTTGATCAGGGGGCAGGGGAAAAACTGTTTTTT. The encoded protein is CASSQVDQGAGEKLFF. This chain joins TRBV4-2 and TRBJ1-4, with 8 bases matching TRBD1. Trimming at V came to 1 base and at J to 8 bases, leaving 9 bases not matched to a gene. The CDR3 length is 16 residues. CDR1 and CDR2 (germline): LGHNA, YNFKEQ.

This clone was seen only a few times. The CDR3 DNA sequence: TGCGCCAGCAGCCCCTACCTGGGAGGCAATGAGCAGTTCTTC. It yields the protein CASSPYLGGNEQFF. V gene TRBV4-1 combines with J gene TRBJ2-1; D may be TRBD2 (6 bases). The CDR3 spans 14 residues. Germline CDR1 MGHRA, CDR2 YSYEKL. Between the trimmed V and J ends, which lost 4 bases and 6 bases, there was a span of 13 bases.

The sample holds a few counts of this clone. The same CDR3 also results from other DNA sequences found in this sample. V is TRBV5-1 and J is TRBJ2-6; D gene uncertain. The germline V gene has CDR1 SGHRS and CDR2 YFSETQ. This CDR3 spans 17 amino acids. With 0 bases removed from V and 0 bases from J, the gap between germline ends came to 10 bases. In nucleotides, the CDR3 is TGCGCCAGCAGCTTGGAGGGCAGATCCTCTGGGGCCAACGTCCTGACTTTC. Its translation: CASSLEGRSSGANVLTF.

V usage is TRBV6-6 and J usage is TRBJ1-1, with TRBD1 matching 8 bases. Germline V gene data show CDR1 as MNHNY and CDR2 as SVGAGI (reference sequence). The CDR3 sequence is 14 residues long. The J segment lost 1 base and the V segment lost 5 bases, leaving 3 bases of the junction unmatched. CDR3 protein: CASSQGARNTEAFF. CDR3 nucleotides: TGTGCCAGCAGTCAGGGGGCGAGGAACACTGAAGCTTTCTTT.

With respect to this clone: Other DNA sequences in the sample encode the same CDR3. The V call is TRBV29-1, the J call TRBJ1-1, with D hard to call. Deletions cut 4 bases from V and 1 base from J, with 4 bases between. Germline V gene lookup returns CDR1 SQVTM and CDR2 ANQGSEA. The CDR3 is 11 amino acids. The CDR3 spells CSVGENTEAFF. The CDR3 nucleotides read TGCAGCGTTGGGGAGAACACTGAAGCTTTCTTT.

The gene calls are TRBV11-2 and TRBJ2-7; 7 nucleotides align to TRBD1. J lost 3 bases, V lost 5 bases, and 7 bases had no gene match. The CDR3 has 14 amino acids. Germline CDR1 SGHAT, CDR2 FQNNGV. CDR3 sequence: CASSPGAGGYEQYF. The CDR3 region has the DNA TGTGCCAGCAGCCCCGGGGCAGGGGGCTACGAGCAGTACTTC.

V usage is TRBV7-3 and J usage is TRBJ2-3, with 8 bases that match TRBD2. This CDR3 has 15 residues. Germline lookup yields CDR1 SGHTA and CDR2 FQGTGA. V lost 4 bases and J lost 0; bases outside the gene matches: 3. CDR3 DNA sequence: TGTGCCAGCAGCTCGTTAGCGGGGAGCACAGATACGCAGTATTTT. This translates into CASSSLAGSTDTQYF.

The chain is built from TRBV5-1 and TRBJ2-2, with TRBD2 matching over 9 bases. Trimming cost V 2 bases and J 4 bases; bases outside gene matches: 6. The CDR3 has 16 residues. The germline CDR1 and CDR2 sequences are SGHRS and YFSETQ. The CDR3 DNA reads TGCGCCAGCAGCTTTGGTAGCGGGAGTAGCACCGGGGAGCTGTTTTTT. Translation: CASSFGSGSSTGELFF.

This chain links TRBV6-5 with TRBJ1-5, with a weak D call TRBD1 (5 bases). This CDR3 contains 13 residues. Germline CDR1 is MNHEY and CDR2 is SVGAGI. Trimming removed 6 bases at V and 3 bases at J, with 9 bases between. DNA for the CDR3: TGTGCCAGCAGCCGAGGACACAATCAGCCCCAGCATTTT. It is translated as CASSRGHNQPQHF.

This chain connects TRBV7-9 to TRBJ1-2; D not certain. Germline assignment: CDR1 SEHNR and CDR2 FQNEAQ (reference sequence). V lost 1 base and J lost 8, with 17 bases in between. The CDR3 is made up of 15 amino acids. The CDR3: CASSLGLGVPSGYTF. The CDR3 DNA reads TGTGCCAGCAGCTTAGGGCTCGGGGTACCCTCGGGCTACACCTTC.

V usage is TRBV7-2 and J usage is TRBJ2-2, with 10 bases fitting TRBD2. Trimming took 1 base from V and 5 from J; bases not matched to a gene: 1. The CDR3 has 15 residues. Per germline, CDR1 SGHTA and CDR2 FQGNSA. CDR3 coding DNA: TGTGCCAGCAGCTTAGTAGCGGGAGGTACCGGGGAGCTGTTTTTT. This translates into CASSLVAGGTGELFF. The variable domain in full, completed from reference TRBV7-2 and TRBJ2-2, reads GAGVSQSPSNKVTEKGKDVELRCDPISGHTALYWYRQSLGQGLEFLIYFQGNSAPDKSGLPSDRFSAERTGGSVSTLTIQRTQQEDSAVYLCASSLVAGGTGELFFGEGSRLTVL.

The rearrangement joins TRBV7-2 to TRBJ1-2, with 7 bases fitting TRBD1. The trim removed 1 base at V and 4 bases at J, leaving 3 bases unmatched. From germline, CDR1 is SGHTA and CDR2 FQGNSA. The CDR3 contains 14 residues. The CDR3 DNA is TGTGCCAGCAGCTTAGGGGGACAGAGCTATGGCTACACCTTC. Amino acids: CASSLGGQSYGYTF. Complete variable domain (other parts from reference TRBV7-2 and TRBJ1-2): GAGVSQSPSNKVTEKGKDVELRCDPISGHTALYWYRQSLGQGLEFLIYFQGNSAPDKSGLPSDRFSAERTGGSVSTLTIQRTQQEDSAVYLCASSLGGQSYGYTFGSGTRLTVV.

The rearrangement uses TRBV28 and TRBJ2-7, with TRBD2 matching 7 bases. The CDR3 covers 13 residues. The V gene end was trimmed by 9 bases and the J gene end by 2 bases; junction bases not matched to a gene: 7. The V gene's germline CDR1 is MDHEN and CDR2 SYDVKM. CDR3 bases: TGTGCCAGTACCGGGGGAGGGCCCTACGAGCAGTACTTC. Translating gives CASTGGGPYEQYF.

The CDR3 DNA sequence: TGCGCCAGCAGGGAAGGGACTGAAGGCACTGAAGCTTTCTTT. Translation: CASREGTEGTEAFF. This chain joins TRBV5-1 and TRBJ1-1; perhaps TRBD1 as D (5 bases). Germline V gene lookup returns CDR1 SGHRS and CDR2 YFSETQ. The CDR3 runs to 14 residues. V shed 5 bases and J shed 4 bases, with 15 bases lying between them.

This clone was seen at least ten times. The V gene is TRBV29-1, the J gene TRBJ1-1; no firm D call. Deletions cut 4 bases from V and 4 bases from J, with 19 bases between. The CDR3 extends over 15 amino acids. Germline V gives CDR1 SQVTM, CDR2 ANQGSEA. CDR3 DNA sequence: TGCAGCGTTGGAGCCGAAAACCGACTGGGCACTGAAGCTTTCTTT. It specifies CSVGAENRLGTEAFF.

The J gene is TRBJ2-7, the V gene TRBV7-2; possibly TRBD1 for D (5 bases). CDR1 and CDR2 (germline): SGHTA, FQGNSA. CDR3 length equals 15 residues. V was cut by 2 bases and J by 3 bases, with 14 bases left in between. The CDR3 nucleotides are TGTGCCAGCAGCTTATTTCTTGGGGCTCTCTACGAGCAGTACTTC. Translation gives CASSLFLGALYEQYF.

This rearrangement joins TRBV11-3 to TRBJ2-2, with 7 nucleotides matching TRBD2. This CDR3 contains 15 residues. Germline V lookup: CDR1 SGHNT, CDR2 YENEEA. V dropped 10 bases and J dropped 4; count of bases not matched to a gene: 12. CDR3 protein: CATQAGSGGTGELFF. CDR3 coding DNA: TGTGCCACCCAGGCCGGTTCGGGAGGCACCGGGGAGCTGTTTTTT.

V gene TRBV7-6 combines with J gene TRBJ2-3; D is unclear. The V end was cut by 5 bases, the J end by 7 bases, with 10 bases between. The CDR3 runs to 12 residues. CDR1 and CDR2 from the germline V gene are SGHVS and FNYEAQ. CDR3 in DNA: TGTGCCAGCAGCACTTCCAGGAATACGCAGTATTTT. Its protein is CASSTSRNTQYF.

The chain is built from TRBV11-2 and TRBJ1-3; 7 bases match TRBD1. Looked up from germline, CDR1 is SGHAT and CDR2 is FQNNGV. The CDR3 length is 18 residues. V dropped 0 bases and J dropped 0; count of bases not matched to a gene: 8. CDR3: CASSLDRGGQYSGNTIYF. CDR3 sequence (DNA): TGTGCCAGCAGCTTAGATCGCGGGGGACAGTACTCTGGAAACACCATATATTTT.

The chain uses TRBV28 and TRBJ1-4; D gene ambiguous. V was shortened by 3 bases and J by 0 bases, with 11 bases between the two germline ends. This CDR3 has 16 amino acids. Germline lookup yields CDR1 MDHEN and CDR2 SYDVKM. The CDR3 bases are TGTGCCAGCAGTTTCATGGGCAGGCCAACTAATGAAAAACTGTTTTTT. Translated: CASSFMGRPTNEKLFF.